This TCR beta chain was profiled in a study of OX40 agonist ivuxolimab in advanced cancers. The study in broad terms: Ivuxolimab was an agonistic, fully human IgG2 monoclonal antibody directed against OX40 (CD134), a costimulatory receptor. The paper describes the monotherapy dose-escalation part (N of about 55 patients) of the phase I trial of ivuxolimab. Intravenous ivuxolimab was administered to patients every 2 weeks at six dose levels: 0.01, 0.1, 0.3, 1.5, 3 and 10 mg/kg. Three dose-escalation patients achieved partial responses, one with hepatocellular carcinoma and two with cutaneous melanoma. The point of sequencing TCRbeta in the periphery was to test whether ivuxolimab changed TCR sequence diversity and drove clonal T-cell expansion. Prior anti-PD-1, anti-PD-L1 or anti-CTLA-4 therapy was permitted, and about two fifths of dose-escalation patients had received checkpoint inhibitors. Of the approximately 50 dose-escalation patients, hepatocellular carcinoma was present in around 19, melanoma in approximately 15, renal cell carcinoma in 9 and head and neck cancer in 9. In the dose-escalation cohort, 70% to 85% of patients were male, and the mean age was roughly 60 years with a range of about 20 to 80. Broad study findings and their caveats: In the 0.1-3.0 mg/kg groups, partial responders had among the lowest normalized peripheral clonal expansion, particularly in CD8+ T cells. At doses of 0.1 to 3.0 mg/kg, clonal expansion of both CD4+ and CD8+ blood T cells was observed from baseline to week 6. The antigen specificity of the peripheral T cells that underwent clonal expansion was not determined. After ivuxolimab, expanded clones were on average more numerous among CD8+ T cells than among CD4+ T cells. Low levels of normalized T-cell clonal expansion were also shown by some nonresponding patients.

Genomic DNA was isolated from the sorted cells so that the TCRbeta CDR3 region could be sequenced. TCRbeta CDR3 regions were sequenced using the immunoSEQ Assay. The immuneACCESS repertoire file appears here via TCRdb, limited to in-frame rearrangements. These files lack a portion of the clones; in checked studies, under half of the deficit traces to unresolved V genes, and the cause of the others is not known. Counted in this sample were tens of thousands of clones; nearly 90% of them appeared once. 0.33% of the sample lies in the top ten. The CDR3, cysteine through phenylalanine, is 14 amino acids long. The sequence is cut down to CDR3 DNA, 42 bases in frame from base 1. V is clipped by 3 bases and J by 4 bases, and the sequence between their germline boundaries is 15 bases long. For CDR1 and CDR2, the germline V gene (reference sequence) lists GTSNPN and SVGIG. On this clone itself: No antigen is known for it. No quality values exist for individual bases; no much larger clone is one base distant.

The trial excluded patients who had a history of autoimmune disease or who were on systemic immunosuppression. Peripheral blood for TCR sequencing was collected from all dose cohorts at baseline, on cycle 4 day 1, and on cycle 7 day 1. The samples were drawn from a first-in-human, open-label, multicenter phase I dose-escalation trial of ivuxolimab. Adults with locally advanced or metastatic head and neck squamous cell, hepatocellular, melanoma or renal cell carcinoma were enrolled in the trial. CD4+ and CD8+ T cells were sorted separately from peripheral blood before TCR sequencing. The source of this sequence is an adult with an advanced solid tumor such as melanoma, head and neck, liver or kidney cancer. The V and J segments used are TRBV30 and TRBJ1-2; the D segment cannot be called with confidence. The sample consisted of CD4+ or CD8+ T cells sorted from blood, taken in a trial of the OX40 agonist ivuxolimab. CDR3 loop: CAWRVKGIAYGYTF. The DNA sequence is TGTGCCTGGAGGGTAAAGGGCATCGCCTATGGCTACACCTTC.